These 10 T cell receptor beta chains were sequenced from one sample in a study of T cells in Graves' hyperthyroidism and ophthalmopathy (dated by TCRdb to about 2019). Library preparation used multiplex PCR. The data were produced on an Illumina HiSeq 2000. Amplification of TCR beta CDR3 regions was carried out from RNA transcripts. The TCR CDR3 was subjected to a first round of RT-PCR using the HTBI primer set and the Qiagen OneStep RT-PCR kit. Using fastp trimming at Q25 and MiXCR clonotype assembly, TCRdb reanalyzed the public sequencing data and kept in-frame beta chains. CDR3 protein duplicates are merged, each entry listing the most common genes and DNA. The sample table shows over 150,000 distinct CDR3 sequences, and less than 20% are seen once. The top ten hold more than 50% of the sample. The material sequenced was blood. The receptors here all came from a woman in her forties or fifties with Graves' hyperthyroidism.

The chain recombines TRBV6-1 with TRBJ2-7, with a weak D call TRBD2 (5 bases). V lost 5 bases and J lost 2, with 10 bases in between. This CDR3 has 13 amino acids. CDR1 MNHNS and CDR2 SASEGT come from the germline V gene. The chain's CDR3 is CASSYDGAYEQYF. For the CDR3, the DNA is TGTGCCAGCAGTTATGACGGGGCCTACGAGCAGTACTTC.

This clonotype was found many times. The chain is built from TRBV7-3 and TRBJ2-1; D remains unclear. This CDR3 spans 14 amino acids. V was cut by 2 bases and J by 0 bases, with 5 bases left in between. Per the germline V gene, CDR1 is SGHTA and CDR2 is FQGTGA. The CDR3 DNA follows: TGTGCCAGCAGCTTACATAGCTCCTACAATGAGCAGTTCTTC. Translated, it gives CASSLHSSYNEQFF.

CDR3 region: CASSFRLSGRSPYNEQFF. For the CDR3, the DNA is TGTGCCAGCAGTTTCCGTCTTAGCGGGAGGAGTCCCTACAATGAGCAGTTCTTC. This sequence joins TRBV12-3 or TRBV12-4 and TRBJ2-1; 10 nucleotides match TRBD2. The V and J ends lost 3 bases and 2 bases, in that order; junction bases with no gene match: 10. The CDR3 is 18 amino acids.

This clonotype was seen many times. This chain connects TRBV11-2 to TRBJ2-7, with 7 nucleotides matching TRBD2. J gave up 3 bases and V 5 bases, and 16 bases lay outside the gene matches. Germline V gene sequence: CDR1 SGHAT, CDR2 FQNNGV. This CDR3 has 17 amino acids. The chain's CDR3 is CASSQPLAARRLYEQYF. In nucleotides, the CDR3 is TGTGCCAGCAGCCAACCGCTAGCGGCGAGGCGTCTCTACGAGCAGTACTTC.

There are many counts of this clonotype. The CDR3 sequence is CSASQTGFDEPQHF. DNA of the CDR3: TGCAGTGCTTCACAGACAGGGTTTGATGAGCCCCAGCATTTT. J is TRBJ1-5 and V is TRBV20-1, with TRBD1 identical over 7 bases. After removal of 5 bases from V and 8 bases from J, the junction contained 12 bases not matched to a gene. Germline V lookup: CDR1 DFQATT, CDR2 SNEGSKA (reference sequence). This CDR3 comprises 14 residues.

This chain uses TRBV5-6 with TRBJ1-6; the match to TRBD1 covers 7 bases. V gave up 3 bases and J gave up 4 bases; unmatched junction bases: 1. The CDR3 sequence is 14 residues long. The germline gives CDR1 SGHDT, CDR2 YYEEEE. CDR3: CASSWDSYNSPLHF. The CDR3 bases are TGTGCCAGCAGCTGGGACAGTTATAATTCACCCCTCCACTTT.

This clonotype was seen many times. The chain carries TRBV7-8 and TRBJ1-5, with a possible D match to TRBD1 (5 bases). This CDR3 spans 15 amino acids. The germline V gene encodes CDR1 SGHVS and CDR2 FQNEAQ. V was pared by 4 bases and J by 0 bases, with 10 bases between. CDR3 bases: TGTGCCAGCAGCTCCCGCGGGGCTAGCAATCAGCCCCAGCATTTT. This translates into CASSSRGASNQPQHF.

This clonotype was seen ten or more times. The rearrangement links TRBV6-1 to TRBJ2-5, with 8 bases lining up with TRBD1. In germline, CDR1 is MNHNS, CDR2 SASEGT. The CDR3 length is 14 residues. V shed 6 bases, J shed 4 bases, and the junction held 7 bases outside the gene matches. The CDR3 nucleotides are TGTGCCAGCAGGGTATCCAGGGGGCGAGAGACCCAGTACTTC. Its translation: CASRVSRGRETQYF.

V and J are TRBV4-1 and TRBJ2-7, with a tentative D call TRBD1 (6 bases). V lost 2 bases and J lost 3, with 11 bases in between. Germline CDR1 MGHRA, CDR2 YSYEKL. This CDR3 is built from 14 residues. The CDR3 loop is CASSQIGQLYEQYF. DNA for the CDR3: TGCGCCAGCAGCCAAATCGGACAGCTCTACGAGCAGTACTTC.

The chain carries TRBV20-1 and TRBJ1-3; 7 bases line up with TRBD1. With 6 bases clipped from V and 4 bases from J, the junction kept 12 bases outside the gene matches. Germline CDR1 reads DFQATT; CDR2 reads SNEGSKA (reference sequence). This CDR3 is 15 amino acids long. The CDR3 region is CSASRQGHRGNTIYF. The CDR3 DNA reads TGCAGTGCAAGTCGACAGGGTCACAGGGGAAACACCATATATTTT.